This T cell receptor beta chain was documented in a study of T cell responses to AZD1222 COVID-19 vaccine. The study, taken as a whole, reports: Repertoire sampling was restricted to post-peak T cell response timepoints. Two AZD1222 doses significantly raised spike-specific TCR breadth and depth over controls. The sample set comprised mostly white British donors with more females, and clonal diversity was possibly underestimated. At study baseline, merely several AZD1222 recipients were seropositive.

This table comes from immunoSEQ multiplex PCR, and its TCRdb copy is limited to in-frame clones, with some not included. The profile shows about 110,000 clones, about 91% of them singletons. Trimming pared 1 base from V and 3 bases from J, leaving 13 bases between. The CDR3 sequence is 15 residues long. Per the germline V gene, CDR1 is SGHKS and CDR2 is YYEKEE (reference sequence). With respect to this clone: Its antigen is not known.

This TCR was sampled from an adult in good health. The rearrangement uses TRBV5-5 and TRBJ1-2; the D is unclear. Sequencing was performed on peripheral blood, taken on day 0 of AZD1222 vaccination. The CDR3 DNA follows: TGTGCCAGCAGCTTGTTCTGGGTCGGTCACTATGGCTACACCTTC. Protein product: CASSLFWVGHYGYTF.